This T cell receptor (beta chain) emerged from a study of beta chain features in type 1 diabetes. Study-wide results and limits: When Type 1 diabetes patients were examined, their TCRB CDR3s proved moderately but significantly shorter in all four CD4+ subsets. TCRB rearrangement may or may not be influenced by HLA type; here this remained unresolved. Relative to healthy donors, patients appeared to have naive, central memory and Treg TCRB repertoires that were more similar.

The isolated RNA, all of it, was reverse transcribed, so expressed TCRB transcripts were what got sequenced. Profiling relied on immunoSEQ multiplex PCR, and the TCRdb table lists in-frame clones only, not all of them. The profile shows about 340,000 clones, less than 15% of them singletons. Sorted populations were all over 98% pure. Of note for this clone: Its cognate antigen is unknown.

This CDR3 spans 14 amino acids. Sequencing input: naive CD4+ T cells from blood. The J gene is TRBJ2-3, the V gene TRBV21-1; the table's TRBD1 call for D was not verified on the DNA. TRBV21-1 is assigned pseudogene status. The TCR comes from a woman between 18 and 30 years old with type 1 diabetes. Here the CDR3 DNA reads TGTGCCAGCAGGGGGACATCTAGCACAGATACGCAGTATTTT. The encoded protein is CASRGTSSTDTQYF.